One sample yielded the 27 T cell receptor beta chains listed below, sequenced in a study of shared clonotypes between healthy human individuals. Assay used: immunoSEQ multiplex PCR; TCRdb lists only in-frame clones, some missing. The top ten clones hold 0.1% to 0.15% of a sample with around 2,000,000 clones, 85% to 95% of them seen once. Source material: naive CD4+ T cells sorted from blood. The subset is: CD45RA+ positively selected. Receptors originate from a man between 18 and 35 years old in good health.

The chain couples TRBV10-2 to TRBJ2-6, with D perhaps TRBD1 or TRBD2 (5 bases each). Trimming took off 10 bases at V and 2 bases at J, with 18 bases between the two ends. The germline V gene has CDR1 WSHSY and CDR2 SAAADI. The CDR3 runs to 16 residues. CDR3 nucleotides: TGCGCCACCGGAGGAGCTCAGGGAACTGGGGCCAACGTCCTGACTTTC. Protein product: CATGGAQGTGANVLTF.

The chain uses TRBV7-2 and TRBJ1-2; TRBD1 matches at 10 bases. J lost 4 bases, V lost 4 bases, and 3 bases had no gene match. CDR1 SGHTA and CDR2 FQGNSA come from the germline V gene. CDR3 length: 14 residues. The CDR3 loop is CASSWDRGAYGYTF. In DNA form, the CDR3 reads TGTGCCAGCAGCTGGGACAGGGGCGCCTATGGCTACACCTTC.

Concerning this clone: The sample has other DNA sequences that encode this CDR3 too. V usage is TRBV6-5 and J usage is TRBJ1-1; no clear D gene. V gave up 5 bases and J gave up 8 bases, with 9 bases separating them. The CDR3 extends over 11 amino acids. Per germline, CDR1 MNHEY and CDR2 SVGAGI. In nucleotides, the CDR3 is TGTGCCAGCAGTCAAGGGCCCGAAGCTTTCTTT. Amino acid sequence: CASSQGPEAFF.

The V and J genes are TRBV19 and TRBJ2-7; 9 nucleotides match TRBD2. This CDR3 is 15 amino acids long. Germline values: CDR1 LNHDA, CDR2 SQIVND (reference sequence). J gave up 2 bases and V 8 bases, and 10 bases lay outside the gene matches. This CDR3 is CASAGGQGSPYEQYF. DNA of the CDR3: TGTGCCAGTGCGGGGGGGCAGGGATCGCCCTACGAGCAGTACTTC. The variable domain in full, with the rest retrieved from reference TRBV19 and TRBJ2-7, is DGGITQSPKYLFRKEGQNVTLSCEQNLNHDAMYWYRQDPGQGLRLIYYSQIVNDFQKGDIAEGYSVSREKKESFPLTVTSAQKNPTAFYLCASAGGQGSPYEQYFGPGTRLTVT.

This chain connects TRBV4-1 to TRBJ2-1; 9 bases are shared with TRBD1. This CDR3 is 21 amino acids long. With 3 bases clipped from V and 0 bases from J, the junction kept 18 bases outside the gene matches. The germline V gene encodes CDR1 MGHRA and CDR2 YSYEKL. CDR3: CASSHRLGGQGQESSYNEQFF. The CDR3 nucleotides are TGCGCCAGCAGCCACCGCCTAGGGGGACAGGGTCAGGAGAGCTCCTACAATGAGCAGTTCTTC.

The J gene is TRBJ2-5, the V gene TRBV6-6; D may be TRBD1 (5 bases). The germline V gene encodes CDR1 MNHNY and CDR2 SVGAGI (reference sequence). The length of the CDR3 is 14 residues. Trimming removed 5 bases at V and 4 bases at J, with 14 bases between. CDR3 DNA sequence: TGTGCCAGCAGTGGCCAGGGCGTTAGAGAGACCCAGTACTTC. Amino acid sequence: CASSGQGVRETQYF.

The chain recombines TRBV9 with TRBJ2-2, with 12 bases aligning to TRBD2. The length of the CDR3 is 21 residues. V shed 0 bases and J 2 bases; nucleotides not matched to a gene: 14. CDR1 is SGDLS and CDR2 is YYNGEE in the germline V gene. The CDR3 region has the DNA TGTGCCAGCAGCGTAGGAGCTAGCGGGAGGGCCGACCACCCTAACACCGGGGAGCTGTTTTTT. It translates to CASSVGASGRADHPNTGELFF.

This chain links TRBV9 with TRBJ2-3; D uncertain. Germline V CDR1 and CDR2: SGDLS, YYNGEE. V gave up 0 bases and J gave up 2 bases, with 7 bases separating them. CDR3 length equals 14 residues. In nucleotides, the CDR3 is TGTGCCAGCAGCGTAGGTCCGGACACAGATACGCAGTATTTT. It is translated as CASSVGPDTDTQYF.

This sequence joins TRBV5-1 and TRBJ2-5; 8 positions match TRBD1. The CDR3 has 14 residues. After removal of 4 bases from V and 5 bases from J, the junction contained 7 bases not matched to a gene. CDR1 and CDR2 (germline): SGHRS, YFSETQ. The CDR3 DNA follows: TGCGCCAGCAGCCCGACAGGGGCTGGGGAGACCCAGTACTTC. Protein: CASSPTGAGETQYF. Combining the CDR3 with reference TRBV5-1 and TRBJ2-5 gives the whole variable domain KAGVTQTPRYLIKTRGQQVTLSCSPISGHRSVSWYQQTPGQGLQFLFEYFSETQRNKGNFPGRFSGRQFSNSRSEMNVSTLELGDSALYLCASSPTGAGETQYFGPGTRLLVL.

The gene calls are TRBV7-9 and TRBJ2-5; weak D call: TRBD1 (6 bases). The length of the CDR3 is 15 residues. Looked up from germline, CDR1 is SEHNR and CDR2 is FQNEAQ (reference sequence). The germline V and J ends were trimmed by 0 bases and 0 bases, with 8 bases remaining between them. The CDR3: CASSLARGYQETQYF. As DNA, the CDR3 is TGTGCCAGCAGCTTAGCTAGGGGGTACCAAGAGACCCAGTACTTC.

This chain joins TRBV5-4 and TRBJ2-7; D is ambiguous. V gave up 4 bases and J gave up 4 bases, with 12 bases separating them. CDR3 size: 13 residues. CDR1 and CDR2 from the germline V gene are SGHNT and YYREEE (reference sequence). CDR3 nucleotides: TGTGCCAGCAGCCATTTAGATCTATACGAGCAGTACTTC. It translates to CASSHLDLYEQYF. Filled out from reference TRBV5-4 and TRBJ2-7, the complete variable domain reads ETGVTQSPTHLIKTRGQQVTLRCSSQSGHNTVSWYQQALGQGPQFIFQYYREEENGRGNFPPRFSGLQFPNYSSELNVNALELDDSALYLCASSHLDLYEQYFGPGTRLTVT.

The chain combines TRBV5-1 with TRBJ1-1; D gene unclear. Germline loops: CDR1 SGHRS, CDR2 YFSETQ. The CDR3 extends over 13 amino acids. Trimming stripped 3 bases from V and 7 bases from J, with 13 bases between. The CDR3 region has the DNA TGCGCCAGCAGCTCAGACCCTAGTCTTGAAGCTTTCTTT. It encodes CASSSDPSLEAFF.

This chain connects TRBV7-3 to TRBJ2-1, with D tentatively TRBD1 (6 bases). The germline CDR1 and CDR2 sequences are SGHTA and FQGTGA. The CDR3 consists of 15 residues. Trimming took off 1 base at V and 7 bases at J, with 14 bases between the two ends. CDR3 region: CASSLRPDRLNEQFF. As DNA, the CDR3 is TGTGCCAGCAGCTTAAGGCCAGACAGGTTGAATGAGCAGTTCTTC.

The chain carries TRBV7-9 and TRBJ2-7, with D maybe TRBD1 (5 bases). Germline CDR1 reads SEHNR; CDR2 reads FQNEAQ (reference sequence). This CDR3 contains 15 residues. Trimming took 5 bases from V and 6 from J, leaving 20 bases between them. CDR3 amino acids: CASSPRSAGPAEQYF. The DNA for the CDR3 is TGTGCCAGCAGCCCTAGATCCGCAGGGCCAGCCGAGCAGTACTTC.

The chain joins TRBV6-6 to TRBJ2-2; the match to TRBD1 covers 9 bases. Germline CDR1 reads MNHNY; CDR2 reads SVGAGI (reference sequence). The CDR3 length is 15 residues. Germline trimming cut 6 bases from V and 1 base from J; bases unmatched to any gene: 3. Written as DNA, the CDR3 is TGTGCCAGCAGCGGGACAGGGTGGAACACCGGGGAGCTGTTTTTT. This gives the protein CASSGTGWNTGELFF.

The V call is TRBV7-9, the J call TRBJ2-7, with 8 bases that match TRBD1. The CDR3 covers 14 residues. Germline CDR1 is SEHNR and CDR2 is FQNEAQ (reference sequence). V lost 2 bases, J lost 5 bases, and 5 bases stayed unmatched. The CDR3 nucleotides read TGTGCCAGCAGCTTAAGGACAGGGTTCGACGAGCAGTACTTC. Amino acids: CASSLRTGFDEQYF.

This clone was detected only once. The chain has TRBV10-3 and TRBJ1-4, with unresolved D. The germline V and J ends were trimmed by 6 bases and 0 bases, with 14 bases remaining between them. The length of the CDR3 is 16 residues. The germline gives CDR1 ENHRY, CDR2 SYGVKD. CDR3 nucleotides: TGTGCCATCAGGCCACCCACCGGGGCAACTAATGAAAAACTGTTTTTT. Protein: CAIRPPTGATNEKLFF.

The rearrangement joins TRBV5-1 to TRBJ1-5; D not resolved. Germline-derived CDR1 and CDR2 are SGHRS and YFSETQ. V was cut by 4 bases and J by 5 bases, with 10 bases left in between. The length of the CDR3 is 13 residues. Here the CDR3 reads CASSLLGDQPQHF. In DNA form, the CDR3 reads TGCGCCAGCAGCCTCTTGGGTGATCAGCCCCAGCATTTT. The full variable domain, in which reference TRBV5-1 and TRBJ1-5 provide the parts outside the CDR3, is KAGVTQTPRYLIKTRGQQVTLSCSPISGHRSVSWYQQTPGQGLQFLFEYFSETQRNKGNFPGRFSGRQFSNSRSEMNVSTLELGDSALYLCASSLLGDQPQHFGDGTRLSIL.

J is TRBJ2-5 and V is TRBV7-6; D is tentatively TRBD1 or TRBD2 (5 bases each). Germline lookup yields CDR1 SGHVS and CDR2 FNYEAQ. This CDR3 region has 14 residues. The V end lost 1 base, the J end lost 1 base, and 7 bases lay between the germline ends. In DNA form, the CDR3 reads TGTGCCAGCAGCTTAGGGGGGATCCAAGAGACCCAGTACTTC. Encoded protein: CASSLGGIQETQYF.

The J gene is TRBJ2-5, the V gene TRBV5-4; 10 bases are a match to TRBD2. Germline CDR1 is SGHNT and CDR2 is YYREEE (reference sequence). Trimming cost V 1 base and J 1 base; bases outside gene matches: 1. CDR3 length equals 15 residues. The CDR3 DNA follows: TGTGCCAGCAGCTTGAGGACTAGCGGCCAAGAGACCCAGTACTTC. Its protein is CASSLRTSGQETQYF.

The CDR3 spells CASSVAYGSYEQYF. The CDR3 coding sequence is TGTGCCAGCAGCGTAGCTTACGGGAGCTACGAGCAGTACTTC. V is TRBV9 and J is TRBJ2-7; tentatively, D is TRBD2 (6 bases). CDR3 size: 14 residues. V gave up 0 bases and J gave up 3 bases, with 10 bases separating them. Germline V gene data show CDR1 as SGDLS and CDR2 as YYNGEE.

The rearrangement uses TRBV10-3 and TRBJ2-5; TRBD2 agrees at 10 bases. V was pared by 11 bases and J by 5 bases, with 20 bases of the junction left unmatched. The germline V gene has CDR1 ENHRY and CDR2 SYGVKD. The CDR3 totals 17 residues. In nucleotides, the CDR3 is TGTGCCTCCAAGGGGAGTAGCGGGGGGCCGCGAGGGGAGACCCAGTACTTC. It codes for CASKGSSGGPRGETQYF.

The count of this clone is one. The gene calls are TRBV15 and TRBJ1-4, with D possibly matching TRBD1 (5 bases). The ends were cut back, 7 bases at V and 2 bases at J, with 14 bases in the middle. This CDR3 region has 15 residues. Germline lookup yields CDR1 LNHNV and CDR2 YYDKDF (reference sequence). The CDR3, as DNA: TGTGCCACCACCAACCGCAGGGTGACTAATGAAAAACTGTTTTTT. This encodes CATTNRRVTNEKLFF.

This rearrangement joins TRBV5-6 to TRBJ1-1; D call uncertain. CDR1 is SGHDT and CDR2 is YYEEEE in the germline V gene. Trimming stripped 0 bases from V and 3 bases from J, with 12 bases between. The length of the CDR3 is 15 residues. The CDR3 nucleotides are TGTGCCAGCAGCTTGGTACGTCTTAGGGACACTGAAGCTTTCTTT. Translating it yields CASSLVRLRDTEAFF.

The chain combines TRBV5-6 with TRBJ2-3; 7 nucleotides align to TRBD2. Germline V gives CDR1 SGHDT, CDR2 YYEEEE. V lost 0 bases, J lost 2 bases, and 12 bases stayed unmatched. The CDR3 loop spans 18 amino acids. CDR3 nucleotide sequence: TGTGCCAGCAGCTTGGGACTAGGGAGCGGGAAGGCCACAGATACGCAGTATTTT. This sequence encodes CASSLGLGSGKATDTQYF.

This chain joins TRBV19 and TRBJ1-6, with TRBD1 matching 9 bases. With 8 bases clipped from V and 6 bases from J, the junction kept 2 bases outside the gene matches. Germline values: CDR1 LNHDA, CDR2 SQIVND (reference sequence). CDR3 length equals 13 residues. CDR3 residues: CASGDRVNSPLHF. For the CDR3, the DNA is TGTGCCAGTGGGGACAGGGTTAATTCACCCCTCCACTTT.

This chain connects TRBV29-1 to TRBJ2-3; 9 bases line up with TRBD1. V trimming: 5 bases; J trimming: 3 bases; junction bases outside the gene matches: 9. The CDR3 consists of 15 residues. The germline V gene encodes CDR1 SQVTM and CDR2 ANQGSEA. This CDR3 reads CSVPPTGGGTDTQYF. The CDR3 coding sequence is TGCAGCGTTCCCCCAACAGGGGGCGGGACAGATACGCAGTATTTT.